This is a list of T cell receptor beta chains from one sample in a study of T cell responses to AZD1222 COVID-19 vaccine. Profiled with immunoSEQ multiplex PCR; TCRdb holds only in-frame clones, not every one. The sample has fewer than 150,000 clones, around 87% seen once. Sequenced here: peripheral blood, sampled on day 0 of AZD1222 vaccination. The source is an adult in good health. CDR3s include the opening cysteine and the closing phenylalanine or tryptophan. The order of the fields is CDR3 length, clone size, J gene, D gene, V gene, CDR3 protein, CDR3 DNA. A D gene is named only where the DNA matches it firmly. The size entry is marked missing in some rows and otherwise reads once, few, many or a size class.

12 | NA | TRBJ1-5 | NA | TRBV5-6 | CASSLFHQPQHF | TGTGCCAGCAGCTTGTTCCATCAGCCCCAGCATTTT
14 | NA | TRBJ2-7 | TRBD1 | TRBV6-1 | CASSEGDRVYEQYF | TGTGCCAGCAGCGAAGGGGACAGGGTCTACGAGCAGTACTTC
15 | NA | TRBJ2-3 | TRBD2 | TRBV6-5 | CASSLTRGGRDTQYF | TGTGCCAGCAGCCTAACTCGGGGGGGCCGCGATACGCAGTATTTT
19 | NA | TRBJ2-2 | TRBD2 | TRBV10-1 | CASSESDGGVVSNTGELFF | TGCGCCAGCAGTGAATCGGACGGGGGGGTCGTATCGAACACCGGGGAGCTGTTTTTT
14 | NA | TRBJ2-5 | TRBD2 | TRBV7-9 | CASSKLAGPETQYF | TGTGCCAGCAGCAAACTAGCGGGCCCCGAGACCCAGTACTTC
15 | NA | TRBJ1-4 | TRBD1 | TRBV5-4 | CASSLQGLGSEKLFF | TGTGCCAGCAGCCTACAGGGGCTGGGAAGCGAAAAACTGTTTTTT
13 | NA | TRBJ2-3 | NA | TRBV18 | CASSPTGTDTQYF | TGTGCCAGCTCACCTACAGGGACAGATACGCAGTATTTT
17 | NA | TRBJ2-7 | NA | TRBV12-5 | CASGPGSRRGGEGEQYF | TGTGCTAGTGGTCCCGGATCGCGTCGAGGAGGGGAAGGCGAGCAGTACTTC
15 | once | TRBJ2-1 | TRBD1 | TRBV11-3 | CASSYGTGSLDEQFF | TGTGCCAGCAGCTACGGGACAGGGTCTTTGGATGAGCAGTTCTTC
16 | NA | TRBJ2-7 | TRBD1 | TRBV4-2 | CASSQSIGTGTYEQYF | TGTGCCAGCAGCCAGAGTATAGGGACAGGGACCTACGAGCAGTACTTC
13 | NA | TRBJ2-1 | NA | TRBV10-3 | CAIKEADYNEQFF | TGTGCCATCAAGGAAGCAGACTACAATGAGCAGTTCTTC
13 | NA | TRBJ1-2 | NA | TRBV25-1 | CASSEDGNYGYTF | TGTGCCAGCAGTGAGGATGGCAACTATGGCTACACCTTC
12 | NA | TRBJ2-3 | NA | TRBV2 | CASSGGADTQYF | TGTGCCAGCAGTGGGGGGGCAGATACGCAGTATTTT
14 | NA | TRBJ1-1 | NA | TRBV9 | CASSVGGSNTEAFF | TGTGCCAGCAGCGTAGGTGGCTCGAACACTGAAGCTTTCTTT
14 | NA | TRBJ2-1 | TRBD1 | TRBV7-6 | CASSSGQGLNEQFF | TGTGCCAGCAGCTCTGGACAGGGTCTCAATGAGCAGTTCTTC
13 | NA | TRBJ1-1 | NA | TRBV12-3/TRBV12-4 | CASRSRENTEAFF | TGTGCCAGCAGATCTAGAGAGAACACTGAAGCTTTCTTT
12 | NA | TRBJ1-1 | NA | TRBV6-2/TRBV6-3 | CASSYPHPEAFF | TGTGCCAGCAGTTACCCCCACCCTGAAGCTTTCTTT
15 | NA | TRBJ2-2 | NA | TRBV5-6 | CASSSPGPNTGELFF | TGTGCCAGCAGCTCCCCGGGGCCGAACACCGGGGAGCTGTTTTTT
16 | NA | TRBJ1-4 | NA | TRBV5-1 | CASSLAGGGTNEKLFF | TGCGCCAGCAGCTTGGCGGGGGGCGGAACTAATGAAAAACTGTTTTTT
13 | NA | TRBJ2-7 | TRBD1 | TRBV5-6 | CASSWQGASEQYF | TGTGCCAGCAGCTGGCAGGGGGCGAGTGAGCAGTACTTC
15 | few | TRBJ2-7 | NA | TRBV6-1 | CASSEEGGGAYGQYF | TGTGCCAGCAGTGAAGAGGGAGGGGGAGCTTATGGGCAGTACTTC
12 | once | TRBJ2-1 | TRBD1 | TRBV29-1 | CSVLGQGNEQFF | TGCAGCGTACTTGGACAGGGGAATGAGCAGTTCTTC
18 | NA | TRBJ1-4 | TRBD1 | TRBV2 | CASSEIRTGRLMKGGLFF | TGTGCCAGCAGTGAAATACGGACAGGGCGATTAATGAAAGGGGGACTGTTTTTT
15 | NA | TRBJ1-3 | NA | TRBV19 | CASSMGAGTGNTIYF | TGTGCCAGTAGTATGGGAGCGGGGACTGGAAACACCATATATTTT
11 | NA | TRBJ2-1 | NA | TRBV6-5 | CASSADNEQFF | TGTGCCAGCAGCGCGGACAATGAGCAGTTCTTC
13 | few | TRBJ1-2 | NA | TRBV6-5 | CASISFGVGGYTF | TGTGCCAGCATATCCTTCGGGGTCGGTGGCTACACCTTC
15 | NA | TRBJ1-2 | NA | TRBV5-6 | CASIKRDLWGYGYTF | TGTGCCAGCATCAAGAGGGACCTCTGGGGCTATGGCTACACCTTC
17 | NA | TRBJ2-3 | TRBD1 | TRBV9 | CASSVALTGRSTDTQYF | TGTGCCAGCAGCGTAGCCTTGACAGGGCGTAGCACAGATACGCAGTATTTT
13 | NA | TRBJ2-5 | NA | TRBV12-3/TRBV12-4 | CASGEGLQETQYF | TGTGCCAGCGGAGAGGGACTTCAAGAGACCCAGTACTTC
14 | few | TRBJ1-1 | NA | TRBV7-2 | CASRPGHLNTEAFF | TGTGCCAGCAGACCGGGACATCTGAACACTGAAGCTTTCTTT
14 | NA | TRBJ1-2 | NA | TRBV3-1/TRBV3-2 | CASSQVERNYGYTF | TGTGCCAGCAGCCAAGTGGAGCGGAACTATGGCTACACCTTC
15 | NA | TRBJ2-7 | NA | TRBV5-6 | CASSLSDRNSYEQYF | TGTGCCAGCAGCTTATCCGACAGGAACTCCTACGAGCAGTACTTC
14 | NA | TRBJ2-2 | NA | TRBV9 | CASSVGGGAGELFF | TGTGCCAGCAGCGTAGGTGGAGGGGCCGGGGAGCTGTTTTTT
16 | NA | TRBJ2-7 | TRBD1 | TRBV13 | CASSLLTGTMTYEQYF | TGTGCCAGCAGCCTCCTGACAGGGACCATGACCTACGAGCAGTACTTC
13 | NA | TRBJ1-5 | NA | TRBV7-2 | CASSVGRNQPQHF | TGTGCCAGCAGCGTGGGACGGAATCAGCCCCAGCATTTT
14 | NA | TRBJ1-5 | TRBD1 | TRBV3-1/TRBV3-2 | CASSLGQGPGPQHF | TGTGCCAGCAGCCTCGGACAGGGGCCAGGGCCCCAGCATTTT
15 | NA | TRBJ1-1 | NA | TRBV10-3 | CAITGGPGEGVEAFF | TGTGCCATCACTGGGGGGCCCGGTGAAGGGGTTGAAGCTTTCTTT
14 | NA | TRBJ2-1 | NA | TRBV2 | CASSEGPGSNEQFF | TGTGCCAGCAGTGAAGGCCCGGGCAGCAATGAGCAGTTCTTC
15 | NA | TRBJ2-7 | TRBD2 | TRBV2 | CASLLAGGISYEQYF | TGTGCCAGCCTGCTGGCGGGGGGGATCTCCTACGAGCAGTACTTC
19 | NA | TRBJ2-7 | NA | TRBV4-2 | CASSQEGVLDGPDSYEQYF | TGTGCCAGCAGCCAAGAGGGGGTTCTGGACGGGCCGGACTCCTACGAGCAGTACTTC
12 | NA | TRBJ1-2 | NA | TRBV6-5 | CASRPGPDGYTF | TGTGCCAGTCGACCGGGACCAGATGGCTACACCTTC
13 | NA | TRBJ2-1 | NA | TRBV18 | CASSPPTYNEQFF | TGTGCCAGCTCCCCGCCCACCTACAATGAGCAGTTCTTC
15 | NA | TRBJ1-2 | NA | TRBV6-1 | CASSSGVGLRGGYTF | TGTGCCAGCAGCAGCGGTGTGGGCCTGCGGGGTGGCTACACCTTC
15 | NA | TRBJ2-6 | NA | TRBV7-9 | CASSPRAVGANVLTF | TGTGCCAGCAGCCCAAGGGCGGTTGGGGCCAACGTCCTGACTTTC
13 | NA | TRBJ1-3 | NA | TRBV30 | CAWGRGLGNTIYF | TGTGCCTGGGGCAGGGGCCTCGGAAACACCATATATTTT
16 | NA | TRBJ2-3 | NA | TRBV9 | CASNPSGTGRTDTQYF | TGTGCCAGCAATCCTTCCGGGACGGGACGCACAGATACGCAGTATTTT
13 | NA | TRBJ2-7 | NA | TRBV7-9 | CASSLEARSEQYF | TGTGCCAGCAGCTTAGAGGCCCGGTCCGAGCAGTACTTC
15 | NA | TRBJ1-6 | NA | TRBV5-6 | CASSLVQGVYSPLHF | TGTGCCAGCAGCCTAGTACAGGGAGTTTATTCACCCCTCCACTTT